A single sample gave rise to the 10 T cell receptor beta chains below, sequenced in a study of T cell repertoires in cytomegalovirus infection. TCRdb analysed the reads with MiXCR anew, one entry per CDR3 protein. The table lists 680,000 or so distinct CDR3 sequences, 35% of them singletons, with around 2.8% in the top ten. What was sequenced was PBMCs. The source is a human donor in good health (CMV status not recorded). Some clones in this sample may be carry-over from other donors' samples.

This clonotype showed up just a few times. The chain links TRBV7-9 to TRBJ1-1; 8 bases line up with TRBD1. Germline V lookup: CDR1 SEHNR, CDR2 FQNEAQ (reference sequence). The CDR3 length is 16 residues. V dropped 1 base and J dropped 4; count of bases not matched to a gene: 8. The chain's CDR3 is CASSLESTQGGTEAFF. The DNA of the CDR3 is TGTGCCAGCAGCTTAGAGTCTACACAGGGGGGCACTGAAGCTTTCTTT.

This clonotype was found a few times. The chain links TRBV27 to TRBJ1-2; no clear D. From germline, CDR1 is MNHEY and CDR2 SMNVEV (reference sequence). The CDR3 has 16 residues. V gave up 6 bases and J gave up 2 bases, with 19 bases separating them. This chain's CDR3 is CASSPEPSVPNYGYTF. CDR3 coding DNA: TGTGCCAGCAGCCCAGAGCCATCCGTTCCCAACTATGGCTACACCTTC.

The chain employs TRBV7-4 and TRBJ2-1; D is perhaps TRBD1 (6 bases). CDR1 is SGHVT, CDR2 SQSDAQ, per germline. Trimming pared 1 base from V and 5 bases from J, leaving 12 bases between. The CDR3 loop spans 15 amino acids. This chain's CDR3 is CASSLVPRGDNEQFF. The CDR3 nucleotides read TGTGCCAGCAGCTTAGTTCCCAGGGGCGACAATGAGCAGTTCTTC.

The chain links TRBV27 to TRBJ1-1; possibly TRBD1 for D (6 bases). Trimming cost V 0 bases and J 5 bases, with 13 bases left between them. CDR1 is MNHEY and CDR2 is SMNVEV in the germline V gene (reference sequence). This CDR3 is 15 amino acids long. The CDR3 spells CASSLSSGARTEAFF. CDR3 coding DNA: TGTGCCAGCAGTTTATCGTCGGGGGCGCGAACTGAAGCTTTCTTT.

The chain employs TRBV28 and TRBJ2-2; unclear D gene. The CDR3 length is 16 residues. Germline lookup yields CDR1 MDHEN and CDR2 SYDVKM. Trimming left V 2 bases short and J 6 bases short, with 16 bases between. The CDR3 sequence is CASSLTFGPRPGELFF. CDR3 bases: TGTGCCAGCAGTTTAACTTTCGGCCCCAGGCCCGGGGAGCTGTTTTTT.

This clonotype was seen a handful of times. This chain connects TRBV7-2 to TRBJ1-6; the D gene is possibly TRBD1 (6 bases). Germline V lookup: CDR1 SGHTA, CDR2 FQGNSA. The V end lost 1 base, the J end lost 9 bases, and 19 bases lay between the germline ends. There are 17 residues in the CDR3. CDR3 sequence reads: CASSLGVRAGEGSPLHF. CDR3 sequence (DNA): TGTGCCAGCAGCTTAGGGGTTAGGGCAGGGGAGGGTTCACCCCTCCACTTT.

This clonotype occurred many times. The chain uses TRBV6-6 and TRBJ1-1; no definite D call. The V gene's germline CDR1 is MNHNY and CDR2 SVGAGI (reference sequence). The CDR3 is 11 residues long. V shed 1 base and J shed 3 bases, with 0 bases lying between them. CDR3: CASSYYTEAFF. The CDR3, as DNA: TGTGCCAGCAGTTACTACACTGAAGCTTTCTTT.

This clonotype was observed many times. V and J are TRBV7-2 and TRBJ1-5, with D uncertain. The germline V gene encodes CDR1 SGHTA and CDR2 FQGNSA. This CDR3 is built from 12 residues. With 3 bases removed from V and 4 bases from J, the gap between germline ends came to 4 bases. CDR3 sequence reads: CASSFRNQPQHF. The CDR3 bases are TGTGCCAGCAGCTTTCGTAATCAGCCCCAGCATTTT.

The chain carries TRBV28 and TRBJ1-6, with 9 nucleotides matching TRBD1. Germline trimming cut 6 bases from V and 6 bases from J; bases unmatched to any gene: 3. The CDR3 has 14 amino acids. Germline-derived CDR1 and CDR2 are MDHEN and SYDVKM. The CDR3 protein is CASRGTGSNSPLHF. The CDR3 DNA follows: TGTGCCAGCAGGGGGACAGGGAGTAATTCACCCCTCCACTTT.

This clonotype turned up a few times. The V call is TRBV6-1, the J call TRBJ2-6, with D unresolved. The germline V gene has CDR1 MNHNS and CDR2 SASEGT. This CDR3 comprises 16 residues. V lost 4 bases to trimming and J lost 4 bases, with 14 bases between them. The CDR3 nucleotides read TGTGCCAGCAGTGCGCGAATCCTGGGGGGGGCCAACGTCCTGACTTTC. Residues: CASSARILGGANVLTF.